This T cell receptor (beta chain) was identified in a study of Graves' ophthalmopathy and Graves' hyperthyroidism. Study-wide background: Prior to any treatment, peripheral blood was collected at the time of initial diagnosis. Study observations and caveats: With approximately 88% sensitivity and approximately 80% specificity, a 13-signature model separated ophthalmopathy from stable hyperthyroidism.

Hyperthyroidism cases were recent diagnoses of under 2 months' duration in people aged 18 to 65. Pregnant or lactating patients and those with other autoimmune diseases or uncontrolled infections were excluded. The authors amplified TCR beta CDR3 regions, and they did so from RNA transcripts for repertoire sequencing. HTBI primers were used in a first-round RT-PCR, which preceded a second-round multiplex PCR. One entry per CDR3 protein results from TCRdb running MiXCR on the multiplex PCR reads. The sample records 600,000 to 650,000 distinct CDR3 sequences, about a fifth being singletons. Trimming cost V 8 bases and J 0 bases, with 10 bases left between them. This CDR3 spans 14 amino acids. Germline CDR1 reads MNHNS; CDR2 reads SASEGT. This clonotype was seen more than once but under ten times. Its antigen is still unknown.

This clonotype was obtained from a woman aged 18-30 years with stable Graves' hyperthyroidism. Some clones in this sample may be carry-over from other donors' samples. V is TRBV6-1 and J is TRBJ2-2, with D perhaps being TRBD1 or TRBD2 (5 bases each). Sequenced: peripheral blood. CDR3 sequence: CASRGGANTGELFF. As DNA, the CDR3 is TGTGCCAGCCGGGGCGGTGCGAACACCGGGGAGCTGTTTTTT.